The 30 T cell receptor beta chains given below trace back to one sample, sequenced in a study of cytomegalovirus exposure and HLA in healthy donors. Amplification used 60 Vbeta primers and 13 Jbeta primers. TCRdb keeps only in-frame clones here, not all; method: immunoSEQ multiplex PCR. The sample has over 150,000 clones; 87% are singletons. Material: PBMCs. The origin of the receptors is a girl under two years old in good health and CMV-seronegative.

The chain recombines TRBV7-2 with TRBJ2-1; TRBD2 is a possible D gene (5 bases). V lost 3 bases to trimming and J lost 6 bases, with 15 bases between them. The CDR3 contains 15 residues. The germline gives CDR1 SGHTA, CDR2 FQGNSA. CDR3 sequence (DNA): TGTGCCAGCAGCTTTGGTACTTTACTAGGCAATGAGCAGTTCTTC. Its translation: CASSFGTLLGNEQFF.

The chain uses TRBV16 and TRBJ1-2, with a weak D call TRBD1 (5 bases). Germline CDR1 KGHSY, CDR2 FQNENV. The CDR3 sequence is 15 residues long. With 2 bases removed from V and 2 bases from J, the gap between germline ends came to 12 bases. CDR3 residues: CASSQKVQDNYGYTF. CDR3 in DNA: TGTGCCAGCAGCCAAAAAGTACAGGACAACTATGGCTACACCTTC.

V is TRBV25-1 and J is TRBJ2-7, with 10 bases identical to TRBD1. Germline V gene data show CDR1 as MGHDK and CDR2 as SYGVNS. V shed 4 bases, J shed 2 bases, and the junction held 8 bases outside the gene matches. There are 16 residues in the CDR3. The CDR3 sequence: CASSVSLGQGPYEQYF. The CDR3 DNA sequence: TGTGCCAGCAGTGTGTCTTTGGGACAGGGGCCCTACGAGCAGTACTTC.

The chain recombines TRBV2 with TRBJ2-6, with 9 bases fitting TRBD1. The length of the CDR3 is 15 residues. Germline-derived CDR1 and CDR2 are SNHLY and FYNNEI. After removal of 4 bases from V and 4 bases from J, the junction contained 2 bases not matched to a gene. The CDR3 spells CASSVQGAGANVLTF. DNA of the CDR3: TGTGCCAGCAGTGTACAGGGGGCCGGGGCCAACGTCCTGACTTTC.

The genes are TRBV2 and TRBJ2-5; D is possibly TRBD1 (5 bases). Germline V gene sequence: CDR1 SNHLY, CDR2 FYNNEI. The V and J ends lost 4 bases and 4 bases respectively, with 10 bases between them. This CDR3 contains 13 residues. CDR3 region: CASSVNRGETQYF. For the CDR3, the DNA is TGTGCCAGCAGTGTTAATAGGGGAGAGACCCAGTACTTC.

This chain uses TRBV28 with TRBJ2-7, with D unclear. Germline V CDR1 and CDR2: MDHEN, SYDVKM. CDR3 size: 13 residues. The V gene lost 2 bases and the J gene lost 3 bases, with 8 bases spanning the gap. CDR3 sequence: CASSLAPDYEQYF. DNA for the CDR3: TGTGCCAGCAGTTTAGCCCCAGACTACGAGCAGTACTTC.

This chain uses TRBV7-9 with TRBJ2-3; no definite D call. There are 14 residues in the CDR3. Germline V lookup: CDR1 SEHNR, CDR2 FQNEAQ (reference sequence). With 0 bases removed from V and 0 bases from J, the gap between germline ends came to 4 bases. The CDR3 bases are TGTGCCAGCAGCTTAGCCCCTAGCACAGATACGCAGTATTTT. It codes for CASSLAPSTDTQYF.

The rearrangement joins TRBV7-9 to TRBJ1-2; the D is unclear. Germline V gives CDR1 SEHNR, CDR2 FQNEAQ (reference sequence). CDR3 length: 13 amino acids. Deletions cut 8 bases from V and 2 bases from J, with 12 bases between. The CDR3 loop is CASSSTENYGYTF. For the CDR3, the DNA is TGTGCCAGCTCCTCCACAGAGAACTATGGCTACACCTTC.

The V gene is TRBV5-6, the J gene TRBJ2-3; the match to TRBD2 covers 8 bases. CDR3 length: 15 amino acids. Germline V gives CDR1 SGHDT, CDR2 YYEEEE. The ends lost 3 bases at V and 2 bases at J; junction bases unmatched: 5. The CDR3 is CASSSLAAPTDTQYF. The CDR3, as DNA: TGTGCCAGCAGCTCACTAGCGGCTCCCACAGATACGCAGTATTTT.

V gene TRBV4-2 combines with J gene TRBJ2-1; D is possibly TRBD1 (6 bases). CDR3 size: 17 residues. V was cut by 0 bases and J by 4 bases, with 16 bases left in between. Looked up from germline, CDR1 is LGHNA and CDR2 is YNFKEQ. CDR3 amino acids: CASSQDWTATSYNEQFF. DNA for the CDR3: TGTGCCAGCAGCCAAGATTGGACAGCGACATCGTACAATGAGCAGTTCTTC.

The V and J genes are TRBV27 and TRBJ2-6; TRBD1 is a possible D gene (6 bases). The CDR3 has 14 residues. Germline V gene data show CDR1 as MNHEY and CDR2 as SMNVEV (reference sequence). Trimming cost V 4 bases and J 2 bases, with 6 bases left between them. CDR3 amino acids: CASSSGAGANVLTF. In DNA, the CDR3 is TGTGCCAGCAGTTCAGGGGCTGGGGCCAACGTCCTGACTTTC.

The rearrangement joins TRBV27 to TRBJ1-2; 8 bases fit TRBD1. Germline CDR1 reads MNHEY; CDR2 reads SMNVEV (reference sequence). Unmatched junction bases numbered 8, after V lost 0 bases and J lost 8 bases. The CDR3 spans 15 residues. Here the CDR3 DNA reads TGTGCCAGCAGTTTATCGTTGGCGGACAGGGCGGGCTACACCTTC. Its protein product is CASSLSLADRAGYTF.

The chain links TRBV11-2 to TRBJ2-2; D is unresolved. CDR1 and CDR2 from the germline V gene are SGHAT and FQNNGV. V was trimmed by 5 bases and J by 6 bases, leaving 4 bases between them. The CDR3 runs 11 residues. This chain's CDR3 is CASSLPGELFF. The CDR3 DNA reads as TGTGCCAGCAGCCTCCCCGGGGAGCTGTTTTTT.

The chain joins TRBV11-3 to TRBJ2-2; 8 positions agree with TRBD2. The CDR3 totals 16 residues. Per germline, CDR1 SGHNT and CDR2 YENEEA. Losses at the gene ends were 1 base for V and 5 bases for J; bases not matched to a gene: 6. The CDR3 nucleotides are TGTGCCAGCAGCTTAGCCTTGGGACTAGGTACCGGGGAGCTGTTTTTT. This codes for CASSLALGLGTGELFF.

This clone appeared a single time. The rearrangement links TRBV19 to TRBJ1-1; TRBD1 agrees at 8 bases. From germline, CDR1 is LNHDA and CDR2 SQIVND (reference sequence). With V trimmed by 7 bases and J by 1 base, 5 bases remained unmatched. The CDR3 totals 14 residues. The CDR3 sequence: CASKKGQGNTEAFF. CDR3 nucleotide sequence: TGTGCCAGTAAGAAAGGACAGGGGAACACTGAAGCTTTCTTT.

The CDR3 spells CASSPGDRRYGYTF. DNA of the CDR3: TGTGCCAGCTCACCCGGGGACAGGCGGTATGGCTACACCTTC. This rearrangement joins TRBV18 to TRBJ1-2; 8 bases fit TRBD1. J was trimmed by 5 bases and V by 3 bases; bases with no gene match: 5. The CDR3 sequence is 14 residues long. Germline CDR1 is KGHSH and CDR2 is LQKENI.

This chain connects TRBV9 to TRBJ1-1, with a weak D call TRBD1 (6 bases). CDR3 length equals 16 residues. Trimming cost V 0 bases and J 1 base, with 13 bases left between them. Germline V gene sequence: CDR1 SGDLS, CDR2 YYNGEE. This CDR3 is CASSVGGRSPNTEAFF. In DNA, the CDR3 is TGTGCCAGCAGCGTAGGGGGGCGGTCACCGAACACTGAAGCTTTCTTT.

The rearrangement uses TRBV7-9 and TRBJ1-2; 7 bases align to TRBD1. V gave up 5 bases and J gave up 4 bases; unmatched junction bases: 7. CDR1 SEHNR and CDR2 FQNEAQ come from the germline V gene (reference sequence). This CDR3 comprises 14 residues. Here the CDR3 DNA reads TGTGCCAGCAGCCCCCCGGACAGGAGCTATGGCTACACCTTC. It is translated as CASSPPDRSYGYTF.

In its sample, this clone was seen once. V is TRBV7-2 and J is TRBJ2-5; 8 nucleotides line up with TRBD2. V was clipped by 5 bases and J by 4 bases; unmatched bases: 6. Germline values: CDR1 SGHTA, CDR2 FQGNSA. CDR3 length equals 14 residues. In DNA, the CDR3 is TGTGCCAGCAGCCCGGGGGGGGGTCGAGAGACCCAGTACTTC. Translating gives CASSPGGGRETQYF.

The J gene is TRBJ2-7, the V gene TRBV30, with unresolved D. Germline CDR1 and CDR2: GTSNPN and SVGIG (reference sequence). There are 11 residues in the CDR3. The V end was cut by 1 base, the J end by 4 bases, with 5 bases between. The CDR3 DNA reads TGTGCCTGGAGTGCCGCGTACGAGCAGTACTTC. Residues: CAWSAAYEQYF.

This clone was picked up a small number of times. The chain has TRBV7-2 and TRBJ1-2, with 12 nucleotides matching TRBD1. The CDR3 has 18 amino acids. The germline gives CDR1 SGHTA, CDR2 FQGNSA. The V and J ends lost 0 bases and 8 bases, in that order; junction bases with no gene match: 13. This CDR3 is CASSLARPGQGALRGYTF. For the CDR3, the DNA is TGTGCCAGCAGCTTAGCGAGACCGGGACAGGGGGCGCTTAGGGGCTACACCTTC.

The chain links TRBV4-1 to TRBJ2-1, with D perhaps matching TRBD1 (6 bases). Trimming took 4 bases from V and 2 from J, leaving 12 bases between them. The V gene's germline CDR1 is MGHRA and CDR2 YSYEKL. This CDR3 has 15 amino acids. CDR3 DNA: TGCGCCAGCAGCCCAACAGGGTCAACCTACAATGAGCAGTTCTTC. This encodes CASSPTGSTYNEQFF.

V usage is TRBV4-1 and J usage is TRBJ2-7, with 9 bases that match TRBD1. The CDR3 is 17 amino acids. The germline gives CDR1 MGHRA, CDR2 YSYEKL. The trim removed 6 bases at V and 0 bases at J, leaving 12 bases unmatched. The CDR3 reads CASSRTGGSLSSYEQYF. The CDR3 DNA is TGCGCCAGCAGTCGCACAGGGGGCTCATTAAGCTCCTACGAGCAGTACTTC.

This sequence joins TRBV6-5 and TRBJ1-5; D not resolved. Germline-derived CDR1 and CDR2 are MNHEY and SVGAGI. The CDR3 totals 15 residues. Trimming took 0 bases from V and 0 from J, leaving 6 bases between them. In nucleotides, the CDR3 is TGTGCCAGCAGTTACTCGAGTGGTAGCAATCAGCCCCAGCATTTT. This gives the protein CASSYSSGSNQPQHF.

V usage is TRBV4-2 and J usage is TRBJ2-3, with TRBD2 as a possible D gene (5 bases). CDR1 LGHNA and CDR2 YNFKEQ come from the germline V gene. Trimming took off 2 bases at V and 2 bases at J, with 14 bases between the two ends. This CDR3 comprises 16 residues. The CDR3 spells CASSQPPDGNTDTQYF. CDR3 bases: TGTGCCAGCAGCCAACCCCCGGACGGGAACACAGATACGCAGTATTTT.

V is TRBV2 and J is TRBJ1-2; no reliable D call. The CDR3 covers 15 residues. In germline, CDR1 is SNHLY, CDR2 FYNNEI. Trimming pared 3 bases from V and 4 bases from J, leaving 15 bases between. As DNA, the CDR3 is TGTGCCAGCAGTGAGGGAGGAGTGGGGTCCTATGGCTACACCTTC. It codes for CASSEGGVGSYGYTF. Variable domain in full (rest from reference TRBV2 and TRBJ1-2): EPEVTQTPSHQVTQMGQEVILRCVPISNHLYFYWYRQILGQKVEFLVSFYNNEISEKSEIFDDQFSVERPDGSNFTLKIRSTKLEDSAMYFCASSEGGVGSYGYTFGSGTRLTVV.

The chain has TRBV29-1 and TRBJ2-2; 7 bases fit TRBD2. J gave up 0 bases and V 6 bases, and 4 bases lay outside the gene matches. The length of the CDR3 is 14 residues. CDR1 and CDR2 from the germline V gene are SQVTM and ANQGSEA. The CDR3 region has the DNA TGCAGCGTGAGGACTAGTCCGAACACCGGGGAGCTGTTTTTT. Protein: CSVRTSPNTGELFF.

This clone has more than one count but fewer than ten. The rearrangement uses TRBV4-1 and TRBJ1-3; no clear D. V dropped 4 bases and J dropped 2 bases, with 18 bases sitting between them. The germline V gene encodes CDR1 MGHRA and CDR2 YSYEKL. CDR3 size: 17 residues. The CDR3 DNA reads TGCGCCAGCAGCCCACAAGGTGGAGGCGGGGCTGGAAACACCATATATTTT. It specifies CASSPQGGGGAGNTIYF.

A few counts support this clone. This chain links TRBV5-1 with TRBJ1-1, with no clear D. V gave up 0 bases and J gave up 0 bases, with 9 bases separating them. Germline V gives CDR1 SGHRS, CDR2 YFSETQ. This CDR3 is 15 amino acids long. CDR3 protein: CASSLGAGLNTEAFF. CDR3 sequence (DNA): TGCGCCAGCAGCTTGGGTGCCGGTTTGAACACTGAAGCTTTCTTT.

The rearrangement links TRBV29-1 to TRBJ2-1; 11 bases align to TRBD2. This CDR3 is built from 14 residues. Germline V gene lookup returns CDR1 SQVTM and CDR2 ANQGSEA. The V segment lost 5 bases and the J segment 4 bases; nucleotides outside the gene matches: 4. CDR3 protein: CSVKGLAVYNEQFF. The CDR3 DNA is TGCAGCGTTAAGGGACTAGCGGTTTACAATGAGCAGTTCTTC.